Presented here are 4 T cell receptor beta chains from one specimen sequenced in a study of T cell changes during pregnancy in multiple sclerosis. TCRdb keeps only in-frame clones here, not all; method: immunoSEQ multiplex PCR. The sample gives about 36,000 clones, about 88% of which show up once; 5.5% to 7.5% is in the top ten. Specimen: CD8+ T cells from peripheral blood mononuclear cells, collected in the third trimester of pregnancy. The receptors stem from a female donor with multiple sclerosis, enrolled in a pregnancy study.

This CDR3 is CASSPGKGQGRYEQYF. CDR3 DNA sequence: TGTGCCAGCAGCCCCGGGAAGGGACAGGGCCGCTACGAGCAGTACTTC. The chain links TRBV2 to TRBJ2-7; TRBD1 matches 9 bases. Trimming took 6 bases from V and 3 from J; bases not matched to a gene: 12. This CDR3 has 16 residues. CDR1 is SNHLY, CDR2 FYNNEI, per germline.

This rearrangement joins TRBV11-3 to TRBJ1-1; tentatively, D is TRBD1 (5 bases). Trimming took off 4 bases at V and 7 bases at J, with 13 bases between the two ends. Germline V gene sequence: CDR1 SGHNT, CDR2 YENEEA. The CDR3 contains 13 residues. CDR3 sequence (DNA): TGTGCCAGCAGCTACGGGGGGTTGGGTGAAGCTTTCTTT. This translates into CASSYGGLGEAFF.

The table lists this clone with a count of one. The CDR3 nucleotides are TGTGCCAGCAGCGTTGCGAGGGAAGTGGTCACCGGGGAGCTGTTTTTT. This sequence encodes CASSVAREVVTGELFF. The V gene is TRBV9, the J gene TRBJ2-2; maybe TRBD2 (5 bases). The germline V gene encodes CDR1 SGDLS and CDR2 YYNGEE. Deletions cut 2 bases from V and 4 bases from J, with 15 bases between. The CDR3 has 16 residues.

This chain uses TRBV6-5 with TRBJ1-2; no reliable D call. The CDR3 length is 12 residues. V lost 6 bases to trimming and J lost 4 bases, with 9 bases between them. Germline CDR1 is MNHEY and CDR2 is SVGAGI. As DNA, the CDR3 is TGTGCCAGCAGCTCCACTGGCTATGGCTACACCTTC. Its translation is CASSSTGYGYTF.